This TCR beta chain was obtained from a study of shared clonotypes between healthy human individuals. As for this clone: A read error may be the cause here, since a much bigger clone is one base away.

CDR3 size: 16 residues. Germline V gene data show CDR1 as SGHAT and CDR2 as FQNNGV. Method: immunoSEQ multiplex PCR; TCRdb's copy keeps in-frame clones and lacks some. Of fewer than 550,000 clones listed, about 79% were seen once; the top ten hold around 12%. This clonotype was sampled from a woman in her forties in good health. Some clones in this sample may be carry-over from other donors' samples. Sequenced input: PBMCs. The rearrangement joins TRBV11-2 to TRBJ2-2; TRBD1 matches 8 bases. CDR3 nucleotide sequence: TGTGCCTGCAGCACAGGACAGGGAACGAACACCGGGGAGCTGTTTTTT. This encodes CACSTGQGTNTGELFF.